This TCR beta chain was sequenced for a study of blood T cell repertoires in COVID-19. Germline V gives CDR1 SGHNT, CDR2 YYREEE (reference sequence). Trimming removed 1 base at V and 1 base at J, with 11 bases between. The CDR3 has 15 residues. Sequencing used immunoSEQ multiplex PCR; TCRdb keeps in-frame clones, though not all of them. The sample yields around 240,000 clones, over 75% seen once. The chain links TRBV5-4 to TRBJ1-1, with D perhaps matching TRBD1 (6 bases). The sample was PBMCs or T cells enriched from blood (not recorded which). The receptor comes from a woman aged 45-65 years who had recovered from COVID-19. The CDR3 bases are TGTGCCAGCAGCTTGTTTTTGGGACAGAACACTGAAGCTTTCTTT. This translates into CASSLFLGQNTEAFF.